Listed here are 29 T cell receptor beta chains from one sample, sequenced in a study of OX40 agonist ivuxolimab in advanced cancers. Using immunoSEQ multiplex PCR, the repertoire was profiled, and TCRdb retains in-frame clones only, with some absent. The top ten clones hold roughly 28% of a sample with approximately 17,000 clones, more than 80% of them seen once. The specimen comprised CD4+ or CD8+ T cells sorted from blood, sampled in a trial of the OX40 agonist ivuxolimab. Source of these receptors: an adult with an advanced solid tumor such as melanoma, head and neck, liver or kidney cancer.

V and J are TRBV30 and TRBJ2-1; no firm D call. The germline V and J ends were trimmed by 0 bases and 10 bases, with 10 bases remaining between them. The length of the CDR3 is 12 residues. Per germline, CDR1 GTSNPN and CDR2 SVGIG (reference sequence). CDR3 in DNA: TGTGCCTGGAGTGTATCCGGCGCGGAGCAGTTCTTC. Amino acids: CAWSVSGAEQFF.

The chain recombines TRBV9 with TRBJ2-5; D is possibly TRBD2 (5 bases). The CDR3 totals 13 residues. From germline, CDR1 is SGDLS and CDR2 YYNGEE. Deletions cut 2 bases from V and 2 bases from J, with 7 bases between. CDR3 in DNA: TGTGCCAGCAGCGTTACGGGGCAAGAGACCCAGTACTTC. As protein: CASSVTGQETQYF.

The chain recombines TRBV7-9 with TRBJ2-7; D gene ambiguous. CDR1 SEHNR and CDR2 FQNEAQ come from the germline V gene (reference sequence). V was clipped by 2 bases and J by 0 bases, with 8 bases between them. The CDR3 sequence is 14 residues long. The CDR3 reads CASSLSVRSYEQYF. The CDR3 nucleotides are TGTGCCAGCAGCTTATCGGTCCGCTCCTACGAGCAGTACTTC.

The chain carries TRBV5-5 and TRBJ2-2; 8 nucleotides line up with TRBD1. There are 15 residues in the CDR3. The trim removed 4 bases at V and 4 bases at J, leaving 6 bases unmatched. CDR1 is SGHKS, CDR2 YYEKEE, per germline (reference sequence). CDR3 nucleotides: TGTGCCAGCAGCGACAGGGACAGGTCCACCGGGGAGCTGTTTTTT. It specifies CASSDRDRSTGELFF.

The chain combines TRBV4-1 with TRBJ1-2; 7 nucleotides match TRBD1. The CDR3 has 16 residues. CDR1 and CDR2 (germline): MGHRA, YSYEKL. Trimming cost V 3 bases and J 4 bases; bases outside gene matches: 11. The CDR3 loop is CASSHLPQTGFYGYTF. The CDR3 coding sequence is TGCGCCAGCAGCCATCTCCCCCAGACAGGGTTCTATGGCTACACCTTC.

The chain has TRBV9 and TRBJ2-7; D remains ambiguous. The germline gives CDR1 SGDLS, CDR2 YYNGEE. V was cut by 0 bases and J by 4 bases, with 11 bases left in between. The CDR3 is 14 amino acids. The CDR3: CASSVGRSAYEQYF. For the CDR3, the DNA is TGTGCCAGCAGCGTAGGAAGGAGCGCTTACGAGCAGTACTTC. Full variable domain (missing parts from reference TRBV9 and TRBJ2-7): DSGVTQTPKHLITATGQRVTLRCSPRSGDLSVYWYQQSLDQGLQFLIQYYNGEERAKGNILERFSAQQFPDLHSELNLSSLELGDSALYFCASSVGRSAYEQYFGPGTRLTVT.

This chain uses TRBV13 with TRBJ1-1; 8 bases are a match to TRBD1. The CDR3 covers 12 residues. From germline, CDR1 is PRHDT and CDR2 FYEKMQ (reference sequence). V lost 9 bases, J lost 6 bases, and 6 bases stayed unmatched. The CDR3 is CASTGGSPEAFF. The CDR3 region has the DNA TGTGCCAGTACAGGGGGAAGTCCTGAAGCTTTCTTT.

The DNA for the CDR3 is TGTGCCAGTACTACGATCTGGGACAATGAGCAGTTCTTC. It codes for CASTTIWDNEQFF. The rearrangement uses TRBV19 and TRBJ2-1, with no clear D. Trimming took 7 bases from V and 5 from J, leaving 12 bases between them. Germline CDR1 LNHDA, CDR2 SQIVND (reference sequence). This CDR3 has 13 amino acids. Drawing the rest from reference TRBV19 and TRBJ2-1, the complete variable domain is DGGITQSPKYLFRKEGQNVTLSCEQNLNHDAMYWYRQDPGQGLRLIYYSQIVNDFQKGDIAEGYSVSREKKESFPLTVTSAQKNPTAFYLCASTTIWDNEQFFGPGTRLTVL.

The gene calls are TRBV4-1 and TRBJ2-5; maybe TRBD1 (5 bases). Germline V gene lookup returns CDR1 MGHRA and CDR2 YSYEKL. V lost 4 bases and J 1 base, leaving 13 bases between the germline ends. The CDR3 extends over 15 amino acids. CDR3 region: CASSPDKNSQETQYF. CDR3 in DNA: TGCGCCAGCAGCCCGGACAAAAACTCCCAAGAGACCCAGTACTTC.

This clone was observed once. The chain links TRBV7-9 to TRBJ2-1; D is perhaps TRBD2 (6 bases). The CDR3 runs to 17 residues. Trimming took off 5 bases at V and 3 bases at J, with 20 bases between the two ends. Germline-derived CDR1 and CDR2 are SEHNR and FQNEAQ (reference sequence). The CDR3 loop reads CASSTDPAGINYNEQFF. The CDR3, as DNA: TGTGCCAGCAGCACGGACCCTGCGGGGATTAACTACAATGAGCAGTTCTTC.

This rearrangement joins TRBV11-2 to TRBJ2-1; TRBD2 aligns across 9 bases. The CDR3 spans 15 residues. Germline loops: CDR1 SGHAT, CDR2 FQNNGV. Trimming took 5 bases from V and 10 from J; bases not matched to a gene: 12. The DNA of the CDR3 is TGTGCCAGCAGCGTGATAGCGGGAGTTCAAGAGGAGCAGTTCTTC. Its protein product is CASSVIAGVQEEQFF. Filled out from reference TRBV11-2 and TRBJ2-1, the complete variable domain reads EAGVAQSPRYKIIEKRQSVAFWCNPISGHATLYWYQQILGQGPKLLIQFQNNGVVDDSQLPKDRFSAERLKGVDSTLKIQPAKLEDSAVYLCASSVIAGVQEEQFFGPGTRLTVL.

V usage is TRBV15 and J usage is TRBJ1-5; 9 bases match TRBD1. From germline, CDR1 is LNHNV and CDR2 YYDKDF (reference sequence). The CDR3 covers 19 residues. V shed 3 bases, J shed 6 bases, and the junction held 18 bases outside the gene matches. CDR3 region: CATSSRTGTGRIFGQPQHF. The CDR3 DNA reads as TGTGCCACCAGCAGTCGGACCGGGACAGGGAGAATTTTTGGTCAGCCCCAGCATTTT.

V is TRBV6-6 and J is TRBJ1-1; D remains ambiguous. Germline loops: CDR1 MNHNY, CDR2 SVGAGI (reference sequence). The CDR3 totals 13 residues. V was shortened by 2 bases and J by 0 bases, with 4 bases between the two germline ends. The CDR3 spells CASSYDMNTEAFF. The CDR3 region has the DNA TGTGCCAGCAGTTACGACATGAACACTGAAGCTTTCTTT.

By sample share, this clone is medium-sized. The chain recombines TRBV11-3 with TRBJ2-1; D unclear. The CDR3 spans 14 residues. V was trimmed by 5 bases and J by 6 bases, leaving 14 bases between them. The germline CDR1 and CDR2 sequences are SGHNT and YENEEA. DNA for the CDR3: TGTGCCAGCAGCCTTAGCCCAATTTCCAATGAGCAGTTCTTC. Translating gives CASSLSPISNEQFF.

In DNA form, the CDR3 reads TGTGCCAGTAGTCTACAGCAGGGAAGCTCCTACAATGAGCAGTTCTTC. It specifies CASSLQQGSSYNEQFF. V gene TRBV19 combines with J gene TRBJ2-1, with a tentative D call TRBD1 (5 bases). This CDR3 has 16 residues. V lost 5 bases and J lost 0, with 14 bases in between. Looked up from germline, CDR1 is LNHDA and CDR2 is SQIVND (reference sequence).

The chain recombines TRBV5-4 with TRBJ2-7; no reliable D call. Per the germline V gene, CDR1 is SGHNT and CDR2 is YYREEE (reference sequence). CDR3 length: 12 amino acids. Trimming took off 2 bases at V and 7 bases at J, with 10 bases between the two ends. CDR3 amino acids: CASSFGKLEQYF. CDR3 nucleotides: TGTGCCAGCAGCTTCGGTAAGCTTGAGCAGTACTTC.

This clone turned up a few times. The V call is TRBV5-4, the J call TRBJ2-5, with D possibly called TRBD1 or TRBD2 (5 bases each). The CDR3 is 14 residues long. Trimming shortened V by 0 bases and J by 5 bases, and 11 bases separated the two germline ends. CDR1 is SGHNT and CDR2 is YYREEE in the germline V gene (reference sequence). Written as DNA, the CDR3 is TGTGCCAGCAGCTTGGCCTATTGGGGGGAGACCCAGTACTTC. Its protein is CASSLAYWGETQYF. Full variable domain (remainder filled in from reference TRBV5-4 and TRBJ2-5): ETGVTQSPTHLIKTRGQQVTLRCSSQSGHNTVSWYQQALGQGPQFIFQYYREEENGRGNFPPRFSGLQFPNYSSELNVNALELDDSALYLCASSLAYWGETQYFGPGTRLLVL.

As DNA, the CDR3 is TGTGCCAGCAGCTTAAAGAATGTAGCGGGAGTTTTCCCCGGGGAGCTGTTTTTT. It yields the protein CASSLKNVAGVFPGELFF. This chain joins TRBV7-2 and TRBJ2-2; 9 bases agree with TRBD2. Germline CDR1 SGHTA, CDR2 FQGNSA. Trimming cost V 2 bases and J 6 bases; bases outside gene matches: 13. The length of the CDR3 is 18 residues.

The V gene is TRBV6-1, the J gene TRBJ2-3; TRBD2 matches at 8 bases. This CDR3 has 14 residues. Losses at the gene ends were 6 bases for V and 0 bases for J; bases not matched to a gene: 2. Germline values: CDR1 MNHNS, CDR2 SASEGT. The CDR3 DNA sequence: TGTGCCAGCAGATCTAGCGGGAGCACAGATACGCAGTATTTT. This codes for CASRSSGSTDTQYF.

The chain uses TRBV12-5 and TRBJ2-2, with 10 bases lining up with TRBD2. The V segment lost 1 base and the J segment 9 bases; nucleotides outside the gene matches: 23. CDR1 is LGHNT and CDR2 is FRNRAP in the germline V gene. This CDR3 is built from 21 residues. The CDR3 DNA sequence: TGTGCTAGTGGTTTGGACTCCGGGACTAGCGTCTCAATTGGGGCCGGCAGGGAGCTGTTTTTT. It specifies CASGLDSGTSVSIGAGRELFF.

This clone came up once. V gene TRBV7-8 combines with J gene TRBJ1-1; D gene uncertain. CDR3 length equals 12 residues. Trimming took 6 bases from V and 0 from J, leaving 5 bases between them. Germline V gives CDR1 SGHVS, CDR2 FQNEAQ. The CDR3 reads CASRPLNTEAFF. CDR3 coding DNA: TGTGCCAGCAGACCATTGAACACTGAAGCTTTCTTT.

This clone appeared a single time. The chain couples TRBV4-1 to TRBJ1-5, with TRBD1 matching over 11 bases. Germline V gene lookup returns CDR1 MGHRA and CDR2 YSYEKL. Trimming removed 4 bases from V and 7 bases from J; junction bases left unmatched: 6. The CDR3 contains 15 residues. The chain's CDR3 is CASSRRTGGEQPQHF. The CDR3 nucleotides are TGCGCCAGCAGCCGACGGACAGGGGGCGAACAGCCCCAGCATTTT.

The CDR3 DNA follows: TGTGCCAGCAGAAAGACACTAGGATCTAGCACAGATACGCAGTATTTT. Encoded protein: CASRKTLGSSTDTQYF. The J gene is TRBJ2-3, the V gene TRBV2; possible D gene TRBD2, 5 bases. Deletions cut 6 bases from V and 0 bases from J, with 16 bases between. Germline V gene lookup returns CDR1 SNHLY and CDR2 FYNNEI. This CDR3 has 16 residues.

The rearrangement links TRBV27 to TRBJ2-7; D could derive from TRBD1 or TRBD2 (6 bases each). The V gene lost 6 bases and the J gene lost 4 bases, with 13 bases spanning the gap. From germline, CDR1 is MNHEY and CDR2 SMNVEV (reference sequence). The length of the CDR3 is 13 residues. CDR3 bases: TGTGCCAGCAGCCCCGGAGGGGGTTACGAGCAGTACTTC. Translated: CASSPGGGYEQYF.

The CDR3 loop reads CASSYHPGQGENNQPQHF. The CDR3 DNA reads TGTGCCAGCAGCTACCACCCCGGACAGGGTGAGAACAATCAGCCCCAGCATTTT. This chain connects TRBV7-7 to TRBJ1-5, with 8 bases fitting TRBD1. The CDR3 length is 18 residues. V dropped 4 bases and J dropped 3; count of bases not matched to a gene: 14. Germline V CDR1 and CDR2: SSHAT, FNYEAQ (reference sequence). Variable domain in full (rest from reference TRBV7-7 and TRBJ1-5): GAGVSQSPRYKVTKRGQDVTLRCDPISSHATLYWYQQALGQGPEFLTYFNYEAQPDKSGLPSDRFSAERPEGSISTLTIQRTEQRDSAMYRCASSYHPGQGENNQPQHFGDGTRLSIL.

With regard to this clone: The junction differs from germline at one of its ends, possibly a read error. The chain recombines TRBV7-9 with TRBJ2-7; no reliable D call. Germline V gives CDR1 SEHNR, CDR2 FQNEAQ (reference sequence). This CDR3 is 13 amino acids long. The DNA for the CDR3 is TGCGCCAGCAGCCAAGATTATCTCAATGAGCAGTACTTC. Protein sequence: CASSQDYLNEQYF.

The chain links TRBV6-1 to TRBJ1-1; possible D gene TRBD1, 5 bases. The V end lost 6 bases, the J end lost 1 base, and 12 bases lay between the germline ends. This CDR3 region has 14 residues. In germline, CDR1 is MNHNS, CDR2 SASEGT. The CDR3 protein is CASSRGDWNTEAFF. CDR3 DNA: TGTGCCAGCAGCAGAGGGGACTGGAACACTGAAGCTTTCTTT.

The chain recombines TRBV10-3 with TRBJ2-3, with 13 bases aligning to TRBD2. With V trimmed by 4 bases and J by 9 bases, 7 bases remained unmatched. The CDR3 covers 15 residues. Germline CDR1 ENHRY, CDR2 SYGVKD. CDR3 nucleotide sequence: TGTGCCATCAGTGGGACTAGCGGGAGTAGGGAAACGCAGTATTTT. Protein: CAISGTSGSRETQYF.

This chain connects TRBV27 to TRBJ1-6; tentatively, D is TRBD1 (5 bases). Germline V CDR1 and CDR2: MNHEY, SMNVEV (reference sequence). CDR3 size: 15 residues. V was shortened by 8 bases and J by 10 bases, with 21 bases between the two germline ends. This chain's CDR3 is CASGPGAAGRSPLHF. CDR3 coding DNA: TGTGCCAGCGGACCTGGGGCAGCCGGGCGGTCACCCCTCCACTTT.